This passage covers 5 T cell receptor beta chains from one sample sequenced in a study of T cell responses to AZD1222 COVID-19 vaccine. Some clones are missing from TCRdb's copy, which holds only in-frame ones; the method was immunoSEQ multiplex PCR. The table shows about 150,000 clones, with approximately 92% occurring only once. The sequenced sample was peripheral blood, obtained 28 days after the second AZD1222 dose. The receptors originated from an adult who received the AZD1222 COVID-19 vaccine.

The chain recombines TRBV6-2 or TRBV6-3 with TRBJ1-2, with D uncertain. V lost 2 bases and J lost 5, with 12 bases in between. The CDR3 runs to 14 residues. Germline assignment: CDR1 MNHEY and CDR2 SVGEGT. In nucleotides, the CDR3 is TGTGCCAGCAGTTACCCTGGGCTGGGGTATGGCTACACCTTC. Its protein is CASSYPGLGYGYTF.

The chain uses TRBV28 and TRBJ2-7; either TRBD1 or TRBD2 may supply D (5 bases each). CDR3 length: 15 residues. V gave up 7 bases and J gave up 3 bases, with 19 bases separating them. Germline V gene lookup returns CDR1 MDHEN and CDR2 SYDVKM. The DNA for the CDR3 is TGTGCCAGCATCGACGACCGGGACCGTAACTACGAGCAGTACTTC. Its translation: CASIDDRDRNYEQYF. Complete variable domain (other parts from reference TRBV28 and TRBJ2-7): DVKVTQSSRYLVKRTGEKVFLECVQDMDHENMFWYRQDPGLGLRLIYFSYDVKMKEKGDIPEGYSVSREKKERFSLILESASTNQTSMYLCASIDDRDRNYEQYFGPGTRLTVT.

The chain joins TRBV2 to TRBJ1-3; the match to TRBD1 covers 7 bases. In germline, CDR1 is SNHLY, CDR2 FYNNEI. The J segment lost 7 bases and the V segment lost 5 bases, leaving 2 bases of the junction unmatched. The CDR3 contains 12 residues. In nucleotides, the CDR3 is TGTGCCAGCAGTACAGGGGTCAACACCATATATTTT. Translation: CASSTGVNTIYF.

This chain connects TRBV12-3 or TRBV12-4 to TRBJ1-6, with D hard to call. This CDR3 region has 12 residues. V lost 3 bases, J lost 15 bases, and 12 bases lay in between. The CDR3: CASSFSGGHLHF. The CDR3 nucleotides are TGTGCCAGCAGTTTTTCAGGTGGTCACCTCCACTTT.

The rearrangement links TRBV5-1 to TRBJ1-5; weak D call: TRBD1 (6 bases). The CDR3 sequence is 14 residues long. CDR1 and CDR2 (germline): SGHRS, YFSETQ. Trimming removed 3 bases at V and 6 bases at J, with 13 bases between. In nucleotides, the CDR3 is TGCGCCAGCAGCTCCGGGGAGGGGGGTCAGCCCCAGCATTTT. The encoded protein is CASSSGEGGQPQHF.